A selection of T cell receptor beta chains follows, all from one sample in a study of T cell changes during pregnancy in multiple sclerosis. The method was immunoSEQ multiplex PCR; TCRdb's version includes in-frame clones alone and lacks a portion of them. This sample yields tens of thousands of clones, of which approximately 90% are seen a single time; around 1.3% belongs to the top ten. The sample was peripheral blood, taken in the second trimester of pregnancy. These receptors all stem from a female donor in good health, enrolled as a control in a pregnancy study. Each CDR3 is given with its conserved first and last residue. D genes are given only for firm matches. Clone size is given for some rows only: seen once, a few or many times, or a class if the clone is expanded.

TRBJ2-1 | . | . | TRBV7-2 | CASSLVLARNEQFF | TGTGCCAGCAGCTTAGTCCTAGCACGGAATGAGCAGTTCTTC
TRBJ1-4 | . | . | TRBV2 | CASSEQGIGEKLFF | TGTGCCAGCAGTGAACAGGGAATCGGGGAAAAACTGTTTTTT
TRBJ1-5 | . | . | TRBV19 | CASSTRTANQPQHF | TGTGCCAGTAGTACCCGGACAGCAAATCAGCCCCAGCATTTT
TRBJ1-1 | . | . | TRBV7-9 | CASRYMNTEAFF | TGTGCCAGCAGGTATATGAACACTGAAGCTTTCTTT
TRBJ2-3 | . | . | TRBV6-5 | CASSSLSTDTQYF | TGTGCCAGCAGTTCCCTAAGCACAGATACGCAGTATTTT
TRBJ1-2 | TRBD1 | once | TRBV7-2 | CASRLDRNYGYTF | TGTGCCAGCAGGTTGGACAGGAACTATGGCTACACCTTC
TRBJ2-1 | . | . | TRBV4-1 | CASRLPGLGNEQFF | TGCGCCAGCAGACTCCCGGGACTGGGCAATGAGCAGTTCTTC
TRBJ1-2 | . | once | TRBV6-1 | CASSESPFIDYGYTF | TGTGCCAGCAGTGAATCTCCTTTTATAGACTATGGCTACACCTTC
TRBJ1-1 | . | . | TRBV7-6 | CASSSLAVQVGTEAFF | TGTGCCAGCAGCTCCCTAGCGGTGCAGGTGGGGACTGAAGCTTTCTTT
TRBJ1-4 | TRBD1 | . | TRBV19 | CASSQRQGQGKLFF | TGTGCCAGTAGTCAACGACAGGGGCAGGGAAAACTGTTTTTT
TRBJ1-2 | TRBD1 | . | TRBV6-1 | CASSGTGDYYGYTF | TGTGCCAGCAGTGGGACAGGGGACTACTATGGCTACACCTTC
TRBJ2-1 | TRBD2 | . | TRBV6-1 | CASSEFTSDSVSRNEQFF | TGTGCCAGCAGTGAATTCACTAGCGACTCTGTTTCCCGCAATGAGCAGTTCTTC
TRBJ2-1 | . | . | TRBV9 | CASSVAIYNEQFF | TGTGCCAGCAGCGTAGCTATCTACAATGAGCAGTTCTTC
TRBJ1-1 | . | . | TRBV29-1 | CSVSTGLNTEAFF | TGCAGCGTTTCGACAGGCCTGAACACTGAAGCTTTCTTT
TRBJ2-1 | TRBD2 | . | TRBV7-2 | CASSSGTSLEQFF | TGTGCCAGCAGCTCCGGGACTAGCCTGGAACAGTTCTTC
TRBJ2-2 | . | once | TRBV5-6 | CASSPTFGGSAGELFF | TGTGCCAGCAGCCCGACTTTCGGGGGATCCGCCGGGGAGCTGTTTTTT
TRBJ1-1 | TRBD1 | . | TRBV7-9 | CASSETTGGTEAFF | TGTGCCAGCAGCGAAACTACAGGGGGCACTGAAGCTTTCTTT
TRBJ1-2 | TRBD1 | . | TRBV9 | CASSVGQADGYTF | TGTGCCAGCAGCGTGGGACAGGCGGATGGCTACACCTTC
TRBJ2-7 | TRBD2 | . | TRBV7-9 | CASSSSQRESTYEQYF | TGTGCCAGCAGCTCGAGTCAGCGGGAGAGCACCTACGAGCAGTACTTC
TRBJ2-7 | TRBD1 | . | TRBV28 | CASNRLQGVEQYF | TGTGCCAGCAATCGACTACAGGGGGTCGAGCAGTACTTC
TRBJ1-1 | TRBD1 | once | TRBV19 | CASSIEPGQGNTEAFF | TGTGCCAGTAGTATAGAACCTGGACAGGGGAACACTGAAGCTTTCTTT
TRBJ2-2 | TRBD1 | . | TRBV6-5 | CATLGRDREAGELFF | TGTGCCACCCTTGGGAGGGACAGGGAGGCCGGGGAGCTGTTTTTT
TRBJ2-7 | TRBD1 | . | TRBV18 | CASSPPPHFSRGRDEQYF | TGTGCCAGCTCACCGCCCCCACACTTTAGCAGGGGGCGCGACGAGCAGTACTTC
TRBJ1-3 | . | . | TRBV9 | CASSPQGSSGNTIYF | TGTGCCAGCAGCCCCCAGGGGAGCTCTGGAAACACCATATATTTT
TRBJ2-1 | TRBD1 | . | TRBV28 | CASSLGGTGGFDEQFF | TGTGCCAGCAGTTTGGGGGGGACAGGGGGCTTCGATGAGCAGTTCTTC
TRBJ1-4 | . | . | TRBV29-1 | CSVESGGEKLFF | TGCAGCGTTGAAAGCGGAGGTGAAAAACTGTTTTTT
TRBJ2-3 | TRBD2 | . | TRBV5-4 | CASTPSGGTSTDTQYF | TGTGCCAGCACGCCTAGCGGGGGGACTAGCACAGATACGCAGTATTTT
TRBJ2-1 | . | once | TRBV27 | CASSLLSAGNEQFF | TGTGCCAGCAGTTTGCTGAGCGCTGGAAATGAGCAGTTCTTC
TRBJ2-1 | TRBD2 | . | TRBV19 | CASSTVAGTYNEQFF | TGTGCCAGTAGTACAGTAGCGGGGACTTACAATGAGCAGTTCTTC
TRBJ1-5 | TRBD1 | . | TRBV5-5 | CASSLDRVYGNQPQHF | TGTGCCAGCAGCCTTGACAGGGTATATGGCAATCAGCCCCAGCATTTT
TRBJ2-1 | TRBD2 | . | TRBV6-5 | CASSYASGVYNEQFF | TGTGCCAGCAGTTACGCTAGCGGCGTCTACAATGAGCAGTTCTTC
TRBJ1-2 | . | . | TRBV6-4 | CASSENYRANYGYTF | TGTGCCAGCAGTGAGAATTACAGGGCTAACTATGGCTACACCTTC
TRBJ2-5 | . | . | TRBV7-4 | CASSLGSQETQYF | TGTGCCAGCAGCCTCGGTTCGCAAGAGACCCAGTACTTC
TRBJ2-1 | . | . | TRBV19 | CASSIDPTEPYNEQFF | TGTGCCAGTAGTATAGACCCCACCGAGCCATACAATGAGCAGTTCTTC
TRBJ1-2 | TRBD1 | . | TRBV2 | CASRDRGKDYGYTF | TGTGCCAGCCGAGACAGGGGAAAGGACTATGGCTACACCTTC
TRBJ2-7 | . | . | TRBV21-1 | CASICRGAVYEQYF | TGTGCCAGCATCTGCCGGGGGGCGGTGTACGAGCAGTACTTC
TRBJ1-1 | . | . | TRBV6-6 | CASSYPPGSDTEAFF | TGTGCCAGCAGTTACCCCCCAGGGTCCGACACTGAAGCTTTCTTT
TRBJ2-2 | . | . | TRBV6-5 | CASSYSEGSGTGELFF | TGTGCCAGCAGTTACTCGGAGGGGTCGGGCACCGGGGAGCTGTTTTTT
TRBJ2-3 | TRBD2 | . | TRBV5-4 | CASSIRLAGSTDTQYF | TGTGCCAGCAGCATTCGACTAGCGGGAAGCACAGATACGCAGTATTTT
TRBJ2-1 | . | . | TRBV7-3 | CASSALPGQSFYNEQFF | TGTGCCAGCAGCGCACTACCGGGACAATCCTTCTACAATGAGCAGTTCTTC
TRBJ2-5 | . | . | TRBV7-2 | CASSLRQTLRETQYF | TGTGCCAGCAGCTTACGACAGACTCTAAGAGAGACCCAGTACTTC
TRBJ1-1 | TRBD1 | . | TRBV10-3 | CAMQTGGGEAFF | TGTGCCATGCAAACAGGGGGTGGTGAAGCTTTCTTT